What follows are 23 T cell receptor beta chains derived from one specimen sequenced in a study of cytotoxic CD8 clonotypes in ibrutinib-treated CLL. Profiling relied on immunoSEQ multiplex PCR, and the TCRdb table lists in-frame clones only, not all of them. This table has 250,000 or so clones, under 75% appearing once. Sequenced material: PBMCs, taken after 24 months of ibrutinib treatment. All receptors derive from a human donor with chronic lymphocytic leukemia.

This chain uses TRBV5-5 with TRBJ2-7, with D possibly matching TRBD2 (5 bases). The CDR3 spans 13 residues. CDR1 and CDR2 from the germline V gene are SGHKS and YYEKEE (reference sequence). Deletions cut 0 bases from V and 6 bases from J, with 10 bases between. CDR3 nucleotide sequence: TGTGCCAGCAGCTTGGCGGGGTCGGTCGAGCAGTACTTC. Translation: CASSLAGSVEQYF.

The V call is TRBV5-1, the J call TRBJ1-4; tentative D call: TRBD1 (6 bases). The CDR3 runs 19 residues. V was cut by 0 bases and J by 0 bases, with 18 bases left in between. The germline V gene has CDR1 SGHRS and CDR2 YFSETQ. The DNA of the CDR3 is TGCGCCAGCAGCTTGGACAGGGCCGCCGACCGAACAACTAATGAAAAACTGTTTTTT. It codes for CASSLDRAADRTTNEKLFF.

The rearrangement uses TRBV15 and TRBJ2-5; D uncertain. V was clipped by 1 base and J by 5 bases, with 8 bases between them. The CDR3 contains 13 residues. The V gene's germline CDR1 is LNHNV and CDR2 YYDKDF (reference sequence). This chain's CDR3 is CATSRAPVETQYF. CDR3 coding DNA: TGTGCCACCAGCAGAGCACCGGTGGAGACCCAGTACTTC.

This CDR3 reads CASSYSGTSNTEAFF. As DNA, the CDR3 is TGTGCCAGCAGTTACTCCGGGACATCGAACACTGAAGCTTTCTTT. V and J are TRBV6-6 and TRBJ1-1, with D possibly TRBD1 on 6 matching bases. This CDR3 has 15 amino acids. The V end was cut by 0 bases, the J end by 1 base, with 9 bases between. CDR1 is MNHNY and CDR2 is SVGAGI in the germline V gene (reference sequence).

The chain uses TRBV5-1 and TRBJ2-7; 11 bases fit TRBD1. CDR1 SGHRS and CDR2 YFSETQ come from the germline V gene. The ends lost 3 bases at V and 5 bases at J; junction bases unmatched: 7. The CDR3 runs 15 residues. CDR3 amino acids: CASSSQGQGANEQYF. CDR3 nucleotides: TGCGCCAGCAGCTCGCAAGGACAGGGGGCCAACGAGCAGTACTTC. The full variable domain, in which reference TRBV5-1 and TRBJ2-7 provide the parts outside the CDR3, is KAGVTQTPRYLIKTRGQQVTLSCSPISGHRSVSWYQQTPGQGLQFLFEYFSETQRNKGNFPGRFSGRQFSNSRSEMNVSTLELGDSALYLCASSSQGQGANEQYFGPGTRLTVT.

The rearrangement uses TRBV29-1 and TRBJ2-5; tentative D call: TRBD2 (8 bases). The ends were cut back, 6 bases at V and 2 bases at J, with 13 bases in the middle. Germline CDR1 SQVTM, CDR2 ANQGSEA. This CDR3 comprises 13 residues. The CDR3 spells CSVGRDSQETQYF. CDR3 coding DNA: TGCAGCGTCGGGAGGGACAGTCAAGAGACCCAGTACTTC.

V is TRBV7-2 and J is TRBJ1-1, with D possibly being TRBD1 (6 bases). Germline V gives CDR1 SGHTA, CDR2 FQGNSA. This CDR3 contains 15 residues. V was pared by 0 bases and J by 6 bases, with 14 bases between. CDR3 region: CASSLAGSGGSEAFF. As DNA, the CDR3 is TGTGCCAGCAGCTTAGCGGGGTCGGGGGGCTCTGAAGCTTTCTTT.

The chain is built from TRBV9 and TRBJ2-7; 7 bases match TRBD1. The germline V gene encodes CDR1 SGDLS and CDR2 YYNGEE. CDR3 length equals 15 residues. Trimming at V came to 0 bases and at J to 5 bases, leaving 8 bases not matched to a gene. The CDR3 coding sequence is TGTGCCAGCAGCGTAGAAGCGACAGGGCTCCACGAGCAGTACTTC. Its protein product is CASSVEATGLHEQYF. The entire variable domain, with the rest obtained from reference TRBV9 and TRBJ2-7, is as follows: DSGVTQTPKHLITATGQRVTLRCSPRSGDLSVYWYQQSLDQGLQFLIQYYNGEERAKGNILERFSAQQFPDLHSELNLSSLELGDSALYFCASSVEATGLHEQYFGPGTRLTVT.

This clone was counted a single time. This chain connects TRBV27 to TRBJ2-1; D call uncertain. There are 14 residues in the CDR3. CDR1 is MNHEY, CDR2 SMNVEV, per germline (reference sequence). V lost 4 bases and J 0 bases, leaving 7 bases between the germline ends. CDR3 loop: CASSSSYSYNEQFF. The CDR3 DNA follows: TGTGCCAGCAGTTCGAGTTACTCCTACAATGAGCAGTTCTTC.

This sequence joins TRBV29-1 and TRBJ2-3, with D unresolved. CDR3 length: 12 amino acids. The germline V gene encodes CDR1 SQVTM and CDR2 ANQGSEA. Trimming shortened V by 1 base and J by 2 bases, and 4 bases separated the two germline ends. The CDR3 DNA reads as TGCAGCGTTGAAGCAGCCACAGATACGCAGTATTTT. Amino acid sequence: CSVEAATDTQYF.

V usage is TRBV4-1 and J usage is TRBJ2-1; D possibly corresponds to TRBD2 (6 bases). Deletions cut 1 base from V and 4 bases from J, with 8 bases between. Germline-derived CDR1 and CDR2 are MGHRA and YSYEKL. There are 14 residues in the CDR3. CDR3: CASSQGEDYNEQFF. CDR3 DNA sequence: TGCGCCAGCAGCCAAGGGGAGGATTACAATGAGCAGTTCTTC.

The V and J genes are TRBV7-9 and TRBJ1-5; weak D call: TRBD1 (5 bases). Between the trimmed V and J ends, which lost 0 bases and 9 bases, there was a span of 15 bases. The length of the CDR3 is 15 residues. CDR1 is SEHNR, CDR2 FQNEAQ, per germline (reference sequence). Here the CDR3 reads CASSLASGSGAPQHF. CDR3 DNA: TGTGCCAGCAGCTTAGCGAGCGGCAGCGGGGCGCCCCAGCATTTT.

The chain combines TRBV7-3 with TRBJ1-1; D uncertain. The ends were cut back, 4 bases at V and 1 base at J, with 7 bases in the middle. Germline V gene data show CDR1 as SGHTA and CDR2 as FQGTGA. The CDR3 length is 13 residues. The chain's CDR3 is CASSSQENTEAFF. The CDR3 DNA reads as TGTGCCAGCAGCTCCCAGGAGAACACTGAAGCTTTCTTT.

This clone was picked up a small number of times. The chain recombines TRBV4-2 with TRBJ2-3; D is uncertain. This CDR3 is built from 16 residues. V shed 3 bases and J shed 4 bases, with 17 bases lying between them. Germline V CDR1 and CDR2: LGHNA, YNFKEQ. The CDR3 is CASSQGPAVVSDTQYF. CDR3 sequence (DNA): TGTGCCAGCAGCCAGGGCCCTGCGGTGGTCTCAGATACGCAGTATTTT.

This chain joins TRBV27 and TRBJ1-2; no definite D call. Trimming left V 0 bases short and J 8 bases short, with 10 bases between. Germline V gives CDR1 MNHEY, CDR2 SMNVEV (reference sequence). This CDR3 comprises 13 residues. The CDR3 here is CASSLSATSGYTF. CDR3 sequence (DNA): TGTGCCAGCAGTTTATCGGCAACGAGCGGCTACACCTTC.

The CDR3 loop is CASSFFIKYNEQFF. CDR3 DNA: TGTGCCAGCAGCTTTTTTATCAAGTACAATGAGCAGTTCTTC. V usage is TRBV11-2 and J usage is TRBJ2-1, with D unclear. V was pared by 3 bases and J by 4 bases, with 10 bases between. Germline CDR1 reads SGHAT; CDR2 reads FQNNGV. The CDR3 runs to 14 residues. Full variable domain (remainder filled in from reference TRBV11-2 and TRBJ2-1): EAGVAQSPRYKIIEKRQSVAFWCNPISGHATLYWYQQILGQGPKLLIQFQNNGVVDDSQLPKDRFSAERLKGVDSTLKIQPAKLEDSAVYLCASSFFIKYNEQFFGPGTRLTVL.

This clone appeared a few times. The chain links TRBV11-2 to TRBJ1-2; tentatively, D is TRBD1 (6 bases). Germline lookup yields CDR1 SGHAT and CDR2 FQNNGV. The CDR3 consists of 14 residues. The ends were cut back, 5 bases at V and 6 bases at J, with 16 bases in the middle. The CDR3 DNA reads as TGTGCCAGCAGCCCGTCTGACAGGAAGGATGGCTACACCTTC. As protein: CASSPSDRKDGYTF.

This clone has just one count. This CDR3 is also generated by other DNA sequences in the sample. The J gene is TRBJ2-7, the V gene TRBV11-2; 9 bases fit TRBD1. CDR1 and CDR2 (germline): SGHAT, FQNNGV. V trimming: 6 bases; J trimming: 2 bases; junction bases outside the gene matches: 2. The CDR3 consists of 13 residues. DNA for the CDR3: TGTGCCAGCAGGACAGGGGGTACCTACGAGCAGTACTTC. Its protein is CASRTGGTYEQYF.

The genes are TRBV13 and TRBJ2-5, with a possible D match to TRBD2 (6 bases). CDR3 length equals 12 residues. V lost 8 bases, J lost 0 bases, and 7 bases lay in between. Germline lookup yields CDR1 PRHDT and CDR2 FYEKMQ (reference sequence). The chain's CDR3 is CASGRNQETQYF. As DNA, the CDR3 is TGTGCCAGCGGGAGGAACCAAGAGACCCAGTACTTC.

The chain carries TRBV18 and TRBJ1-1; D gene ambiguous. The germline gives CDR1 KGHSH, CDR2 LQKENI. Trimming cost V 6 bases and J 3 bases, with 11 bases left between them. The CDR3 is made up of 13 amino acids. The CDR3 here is CASSVVLDTEAFF. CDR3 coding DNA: TGTGCCAGCTCGGTAGTGTTGGACACTGAAGCTTTCTTT.

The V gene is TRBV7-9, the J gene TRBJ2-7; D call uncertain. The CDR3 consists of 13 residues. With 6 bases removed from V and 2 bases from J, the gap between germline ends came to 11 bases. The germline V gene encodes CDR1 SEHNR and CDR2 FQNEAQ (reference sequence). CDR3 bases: TGTGCCAGCAGTTTGACATTTCCCTACGAGCAGTACTTC. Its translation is CASSLTFPYEQYF.

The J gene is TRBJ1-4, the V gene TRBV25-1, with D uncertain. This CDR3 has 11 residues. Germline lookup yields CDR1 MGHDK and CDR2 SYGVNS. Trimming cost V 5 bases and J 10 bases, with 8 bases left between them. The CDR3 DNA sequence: TGTGCCAGCAGTCAAGACCGAAAACTGTTTTTT. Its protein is CASSQDRKLFF.

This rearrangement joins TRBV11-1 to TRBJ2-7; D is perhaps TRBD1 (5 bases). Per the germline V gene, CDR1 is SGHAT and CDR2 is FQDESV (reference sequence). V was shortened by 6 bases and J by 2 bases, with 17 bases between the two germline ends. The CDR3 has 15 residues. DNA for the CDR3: TGTGCCAGCAGTCCCCCCAGGGAAGGGGCCTACGAGCAGTACTTC. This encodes CASSPPREGAYEQYF.